These 13 T cell receptor beta chains were sequenced from one sample in a study of blood T cell repertoires in COVID-19. Assay: immunoSEQ multiplex PCR; the TCRdb copy retains only in-frame clones and omits some. The profile shows about 140,000 clones, about three quarters of them singletons. The material sequenced was peripheral blood. These receptors originate from an elderly man with acute or convalescent COVID-19.

J is TRBJ2-5 and V is TRBV7-2, with 10 bases aligning to TRBD2. The CDR3 is 15 residues long. J gave up 3 bases and V 4 bases, and 5 bases lay outside the gene matches. The germline CDR1 and CDR2 sequences are SGHTA and FQGNSA. The CDR3 spells CASSSGLARKETQYF. CDR3 DNA sequence: TGTGCCAGCAGCTCGGGACTAGCGCGGAAAGAGACCCAGTACTTC.

The chain carries TRBV11-2 and TRBJ1-1, with D possibly matching TRBD1 (6 bases). V lost 3 bases to trimming and J lost 7 bases, with 12 bases between them. The CDR3 sequence is 13 residues long. Germline V gene data show CDR1 as SGHAT and CDR2 as FQNNGV. The DNA of the CDR3 is TGTGCCAGCAGCTTCACCTCACAGGGTGAAGCTTTCTTT. Its protein is CASSFTSQGEAFF.

V and J are TRBV7-3 and TRBJ2-3; perhaps TRBD2 as D (5 bases). V was pared by 2 bases and J by 0 bases, with 6 bases between. The CDR3 is 14 amino acids. Germline-derived CDR1 and CDR2 are SGHTA and FQGTGA. The CDR3 loop is CASSLEGSTDTQYF. The CDR3 DNA sequence: TGTGCCAGCAGCTTAGAGGGAAGCACAGATACGCAGTATTTT. Full variable domain (outside the CDR3, taken from reference TRBV7-3 and TRBJ2-3): GAGVSQTPSNKVTEKGKYVELRCDPISGHTALYWYRQSLGQGPEFLIYFQGTGAADDSGLPNDRFFAVRPEGSVSTLKIQRTERGDSAVYLCASSLEGSTDTQYFGPGTRLTVL.

This clone was recorded only once. This sequence joins TRBV5-1 and TRBJ2-1; TRBD1 might be the D (6 bases). CDR1 and CDR2 from the germline V gene are SGHRS and YFSETQ. This CDR3 contains 16 residues. V lost 0 bases, J lost 2 bases, and 12 bases lay in between. CDR3 in DNA: TGCGCCAGCAGCTTGGCTGGGGGCGGTCCCTACAATGAGCAGTTCTTC. It encodes CASSLAGGGPYNEQFF.

The J gene is TRBJ1-2, the V gene TRBV27; TRBD1 aligns across 9 bases. The CDR3 runs to 14 residues. V trimming: 9 bases; J trimming: 8 bases; junction bases outside the gene matches: 13. Germline CDR1 is MNHEY and CDR2 is SMNVEV (reference sequence). The CDR3 nucleotides are TGTGCCAGGTCCCTGACAGGGGGAGGAGGCGGCTACACCTTC. It translates to CARSLTGGGGGYTF.

CDR3 DNA sequence: TGTGCCAGCAGCTTATCAGGGTACACCGGGGAGCTGTTTTTT. Its protein is CASSLSGYTGELFF. This sequence joins TRBV5-4 and TRBJ2-2; a weak D match, TRBD1 (5 bases). Trimming took 2 bases from V and 3 from J, leaving 8 bases between them. CDR1 is SGHNT, CDR2 YYREEE, per germline (reference sequence). This CDR3 region has 14 residues.

CDR3 nucleotide sequence: TGTGCCAGTAGTCTCCTCGGCTCTGGGGCCAACGTCCTGACTTTC. This gives the protein CASSLLGSGANVLTF. V and J are TRBV19 and TRBJ2-6; D is ambiguous. V was shortened by 5 bases and J by 0 bases, with 8 bases between the two germline ends. The CDR3 is 15 amino acids. CDR1 and CDR2 from the germline V gene are LNHDA and SQIVND (reference sequence).

This clone has a handful of counts. The V gene is TRBV2, the J gene TRBJ2-5, with TRBD2 matching 12 bases. The CDR3 totals 14 residues. V shed 3 bases, J shed 5 bases, and the junction held 1 base outside the gene matches. CDR1 is SNHLY, CDR2 FYNNEI, per germline. CDR3 residues: CASSDLAGGETQYF. CDR3 in DNA: TGTGCCAGCAGTGATCTAGCGGGAGGGGAGACCCAGTACTTC.

The chain carries TRBV9 and TRBJ2-7; the D gene is possibly TRBD2 (5 bases). Trimming cost V 0 bases and J 3 bases, with 10 bases left between them. The CDR3 extends over 14 amino acids. Germline V CDR1 and CDR2: SGDLS, YYNGEE. The CDR3 bases are TGTGCCAGCAGCGTAGAGGAGGTTGGCTACGAGCAGTACTTC. The encoded protein is CASSVEEVGYEQYF.

V usage is TRBV30 and J usage is TRBJ2-5; 9 nucleotides match TRBD1. The germline V gene encodes CDR1 GTSNPN and CDR2 SVGIG (reference sequence). The trim removed 1 base at V and 1 base at J, leaving 4 bases unmatched. This CDR3 comprises 15 residues. CDR3 sequence: CAWSGTGVIQETQYF. CDR3 nucleotides: TGTGCCTGGAGTGGGACAGGGGTTATCCAAGAGACCCAGTACTTC.

CDR3 sequence (DNA): TGTGCCAGCAGCACTGATCAGGGGTCCCAAGAGACCCAGTACTTC. This codes for CASSTDQGSQETQYF. V is TRBV5-4 and J is TRBJ2-5, with a tentative D call TRBD1 (6 bases). Trimming shortened V by 4 bases and J by 1 base, and 14 bases separated the two germline ends. This CDR3 contains 15 residues. The germline V gene encodes CDR1 SGHNT and CDR2 YYREEE (reference sequence).

V is TRBV11-1 and J is TRBJ1-2; tentative D call: TRBD1 (5 bases). Trimming shortened V by 4 bases and J by 3 bases, and 12 bases separated the two germline ends. There are 14 residues in the CDR3. In germline, CDR1 is SGHAT, CDR2 FQDESV (reference sequence). The CDR3: CASSSRRGDYGYTF. For the CDR3, the DNA is TGTGCCAGCAGCTCCAGGCGGGGGGACTATGGCTACACCTTC.

This clone was seen more than once but under ten times. V usage is TRBV15 and J usage is TRBJ1-3; 9 bases fit TRBD1. The CDR3 contains 16 residues. Germline CDR1 LNHNV, CDR2 YYDKDF (reference sequence). V lost 5 bases to trimming and J lost 7 bases; unmatched junction nucleotides: 12. CDR3 bases: TGTGCCACCAGCTCCTTCCGGGACAGGGAAAAGAACACCATATATTTT. This encodes CATSSFRDREKNTIYF.